The 13 T cell receptor beta chains in this list originate from one sample, sequenced in a study of blood T cells in healthy people across ages. A J-beta primer mix and a sample-barcoded 5' primer were used in a second PCR of about 6 to 12 cycles. Each CDR3 protein gets one entry after TCRdb re-called the 5' RACE reads with MiXCR. The repertoire holds over 950,000 distinct CDR3 sequences, with about 53% as singletons. Sample: blood. The source of these receptors is an older woman in good health.

This clonotype has only a few counts. The chain combines TRBV7-2 with TRBJ2-4; D possibly uses TRBD1 or TRBD2 (7 bases each). The V end was cut by 4 bases, the J end by 13 bases, with 23 bases between. The CDR3 is 15 residues long. Germline values: CDR1 SGHTA, CDR2 FQGNSA. The chain's CDR3 is CASSYRREGAREQYF. The CDR3 DNA sequence: TGTGCCAGCAGCTATAGGAGGGAGGGGGCTAGGGAGCAGTACTTC. The full variable domain, its missing parts supplied by reference TRBV7-2 and TRBJ2-4, is GAGVSQSPSNKVTEKGKDVELRCDPISGHTALYWYRQSLGQGLEFLIYFQGNSAPDKSGLPSDRFSAERTGGSVSTLTIQRTQQEDSAVYLCASSYRREGAREQYFGAGTRLSVL.

CDR3 loop: CSVQGAQPGGEQYF. The CDR3 DNA follows: TGCAGCGTGCAGGGGGCGCAGCCGGGTGGGGAGCAGTACTTC. The V call is TRBV29-1, the J call TRBJ2-7, with 8 bases matching TRBD1. The CDR3 loop spans 14 amino acids. Germline CDR1 is SQVTM and CDR2 is ANQGSEA. V shed 6 bases and J 7 bases; nucleotides not matched to a gene: 14.

The rearrangement joins TRBV20-1 to TRBJ1-2; 7 nucleotides line up with TRBD1. Germline CDR1 is DFQATT and CDR2 is SNEGSKA (reference sequence). Trimming cost V 6 bases and J 6 bases; bases outside gene matches: 13. The CDR3 extends over 14 amino acids. CDR3: CSASSRDSPDGYTF. CDR3 nucleotide sequence: TGCAGTGCAAGCAGCCGGGACAGCCCCGATGGCTACACCTTC.

The genes are TRBV15 and TRBJ2-5; D possibly matches TRBD1 or TRBD2 (5 bases each). The J call may be mistaken, given a closer DNA end match to TRBJ2-7. Germline V gives CDR1 LNHNV, CDR2 YYDKDF (reference sequence). This CDR3 has 17 residues. The CDR3 here is CATSRDRGPKIYYEQYF. CDR3 in DNA: TGTGCCACCAGCAGAGATCGGGGCCCTAAAATATACTACGAGCAGTACTTC.

The rearrangement uses TRBV7-9 and TRBJ2-2; the match to TRBD2 covers 10 bases. Per germline, CDR1 SEHNR and CDR2 FQNEAQ (reference sequence). The CDR3 runs to 19 residues. V was clipped by 5 bases and J by 6 bases; unmatched bases: 18. This CDR3 reads CASSPSEREGRGRAGELFF. The CDR3, as DNA: TGTGCCAGCAGCCCTAGCGAGCGGGAGGGCAGAGGAAGGGCCGGGGAGCTGTTTTTT.

This clonotype was recorded a few times. This chain links TRBV29-1 with TRBJ2-3; the D gene is possibly TRBD2 (5 bases). Germline CDR1 reads SQVTM; CDR2 reads ANQGSEA. The CDR3 spans 15 residues. V dropped 4 bases and J dropped 4 bases, with 18 bases sitting between them. The CDR3: CSVVPLGGRPDTQYF. CDR3 nucleotide sequence: TGCAGCGTTGTGCCCCTGGGCGGGCGTCCAGATACGCAGTATTTT.

This clonotype was seen a few times. The genes are TRBV6-2 or TRBV6-3 and TRBJ2-6; no clear D. Trimming took off 10 bases at V and 0 bases at J, with 13 bases between the two ends. Germline loops: CDR1 MNHEY, CDR2 SVGEGT. The CDR3 has 15 residues. The CDR3 here is CANPRQDSGANVLTF. CDR3 coding DNA: TGTGCCAACCCGCGGCAGGACTCTGGGGCCAACGTCCTGACTTTC.

This clonotype was seen repeatedly, ten times or more. The genes are TRBV4-2 and TRBJ2-3; unclear D gene. The CDR3 covers 12 residues. V lost 1 base and J 3 bases, leaving 2 bases between the germline ends. The germline V gene encodes CDR1 LGHNA and CDR2 YNFKEQ. The CDR3 nucleotides are TGTGCCAGCAGCCAAGCTACAGATACGCAGTATTTT. Protein: CASSQATDTQYF.

J is TRBJ2-7 and V is TRBV6-5; weak D call: TRBD2 (6 bases). V was shortened by 0 bases and J by 7 bases, with 19 bases between the two germline ends. The CDR3 runs 16 residues. Germline loops: CDR1 MNHEY, CDR2 SVGAGI. The CDR3 spells CASSYSTGVAYNEQYF. The CDR3 DNA sequence: TGTGCCAGCAGTTACTCCACGGGAGTGGCCTACAATGAGCAGTACTTC.

The CDR3 nucleotides read TGCAGTGCCCGGAGCGTGAGCTCCTACAATGAGCAGTTCTTC. It specifies CSARSVSSYNEQFF. The rearrangement links TRBV20-1 to TRBJ2-1; D is unresolved. V was cut by 6 bases and J by 0 bases, with 12 bases left in between. The CDR3 extends over 14 amino acids. The germline gives CDR1 DFQATT, CDR2 SNEGSKA (reference sequence).

The chain employs TRBV24-1 and TRBJ2-7; TRBD2 might be the D (6 bases). The CDR3 has 13 residues. V lost 0 bases, J lost 12 bases, and 14 bases lay in between. Germline V gene sequence: CDR1 KGHDR, CDR2 SFDVKD. The CDR3 DNA is TGTGCCACCAGTGATTTGCAGGCAGGGACTCGGTACTTC. The encoded protein is CATSDLQAGTRYF.

The chain carries TRBV5-1 and TRBJ2-7, with 11 bases that match TRBD1. V lost 0 bases to trimming and J lost 5 bases; unmatched junction nucleotides: 10. CDR1 is SGHRS and CDR2 is YFSETQ in the germline V gene. The CDR3 totals 17 residues. The CDR3 loop reads CASSLGDFGQGAHEQYF. CDR3 nucleotide sequence: TGCGCCAGCAGCTTGGGAGACTTCGGACAGGGGGCCCACGAGCAGTACTTC.

The chain combines TRBV9 with TRBJ2-7; possible D gene TRBD2, 5 bases. The CDR3 spans 16 residues. V lost 4 bases and J lost 3, with 20 bases in between. The germline gives CDR1 SGDLS, CDR2 YYNGEE. The CDR3 sequence is CASSRSSAGVGYEQYF. For the CDR3, the DNA is TGTGCCAGCAGCCGCTCATCTGCGGGCGTGGGCTACGAGCAGTACTTC.